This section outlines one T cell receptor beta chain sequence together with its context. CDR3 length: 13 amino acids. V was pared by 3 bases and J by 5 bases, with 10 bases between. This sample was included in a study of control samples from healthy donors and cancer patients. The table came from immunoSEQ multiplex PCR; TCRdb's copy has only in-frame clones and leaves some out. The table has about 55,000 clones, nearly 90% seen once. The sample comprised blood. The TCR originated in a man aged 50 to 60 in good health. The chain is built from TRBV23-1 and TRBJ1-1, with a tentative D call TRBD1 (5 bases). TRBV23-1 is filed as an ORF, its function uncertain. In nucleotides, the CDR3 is TGCGCCAGCAGTCACCAGGGCGGAACTGAAGCTTTCTTT. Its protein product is CASSHQGGTEAFF.